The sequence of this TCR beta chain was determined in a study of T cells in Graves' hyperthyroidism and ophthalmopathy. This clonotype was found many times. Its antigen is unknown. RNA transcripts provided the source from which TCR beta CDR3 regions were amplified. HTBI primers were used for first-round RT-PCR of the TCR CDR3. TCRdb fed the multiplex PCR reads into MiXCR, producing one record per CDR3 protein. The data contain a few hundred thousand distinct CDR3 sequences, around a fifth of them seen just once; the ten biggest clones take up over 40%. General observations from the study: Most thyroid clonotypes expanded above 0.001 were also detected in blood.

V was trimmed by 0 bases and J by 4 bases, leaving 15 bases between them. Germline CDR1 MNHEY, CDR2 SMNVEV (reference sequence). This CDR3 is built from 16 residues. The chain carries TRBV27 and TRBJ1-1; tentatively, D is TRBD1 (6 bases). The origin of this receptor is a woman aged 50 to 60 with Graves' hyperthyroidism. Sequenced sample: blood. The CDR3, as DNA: TGTGCCAGCAGTTTATCGGGGGCAGCAACAGGCACTGAAGCTTTCTTT. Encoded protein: CASSLSGAATGTEAFF.